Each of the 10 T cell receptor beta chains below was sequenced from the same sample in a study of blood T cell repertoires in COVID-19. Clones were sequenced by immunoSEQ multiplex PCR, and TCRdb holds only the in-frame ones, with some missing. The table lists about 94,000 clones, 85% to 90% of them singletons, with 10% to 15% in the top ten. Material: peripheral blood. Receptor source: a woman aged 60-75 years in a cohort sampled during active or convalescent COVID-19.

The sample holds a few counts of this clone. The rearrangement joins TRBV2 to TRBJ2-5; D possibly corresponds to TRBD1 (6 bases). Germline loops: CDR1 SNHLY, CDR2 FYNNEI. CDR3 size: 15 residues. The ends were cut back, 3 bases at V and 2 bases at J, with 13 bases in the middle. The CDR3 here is CASSEGPRGQETQYF. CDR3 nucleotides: TGTGCCAGCAGTGAGGGCCCGAGGGGGCAAGAGACCCAGTACTTC.

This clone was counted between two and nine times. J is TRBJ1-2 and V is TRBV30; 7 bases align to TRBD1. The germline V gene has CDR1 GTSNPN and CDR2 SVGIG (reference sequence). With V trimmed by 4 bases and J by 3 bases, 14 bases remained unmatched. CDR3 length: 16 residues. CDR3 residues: CAWKRDRVKVDYGYTF. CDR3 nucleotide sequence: TGTGCCTGGAAACGTGACAGGGTAAAGGTTGACTATGGCTACACCTTC.

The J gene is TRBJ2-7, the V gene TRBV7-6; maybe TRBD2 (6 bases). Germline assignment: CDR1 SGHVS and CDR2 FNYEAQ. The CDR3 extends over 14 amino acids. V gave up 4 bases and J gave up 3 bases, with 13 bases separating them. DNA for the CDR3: TGTGCCAGCAGCTATGGCGGGATCCTCTACGAGCAGTACTTC. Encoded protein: CASSYGGILYEQYF.

The CDR3 loop is CASGPIREGPYF. The CDR3 nucleotides are TGTGCCAGCGGACCTATTCGGGAAGGTCCGTACTTC. The chain employs TRBV3-1 (or the pseudogene TRBV3-2) and TRBJ2-7; D is perhaps TRBD2 (5 bases). V lost 8 bases to trimming and J lost 12 bases, with 20 bases between them. Germline CDR1 LGHDT, CDR2 YNNKEL (reference sequence). The CDR3 has 12 residues.

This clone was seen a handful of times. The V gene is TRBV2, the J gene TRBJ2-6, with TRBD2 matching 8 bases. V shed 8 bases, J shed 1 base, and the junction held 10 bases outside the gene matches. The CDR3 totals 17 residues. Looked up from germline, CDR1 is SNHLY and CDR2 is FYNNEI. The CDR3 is CASPQALAGSGANVLTF. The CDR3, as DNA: TGTGCCAGCCCTCAGGCTTTAGCGGGGTCTGGGGCCAACGTCCTGACTTTC.

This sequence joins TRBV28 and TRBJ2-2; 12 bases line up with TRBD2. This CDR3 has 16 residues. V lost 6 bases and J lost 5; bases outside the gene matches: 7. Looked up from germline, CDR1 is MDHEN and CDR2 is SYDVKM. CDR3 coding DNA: TGTGCCAGCAGGTCAGGCGGGACTAGCGGGACCGGGGAGCTGTTTTTT. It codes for CASRSGGTSGTGELFF.

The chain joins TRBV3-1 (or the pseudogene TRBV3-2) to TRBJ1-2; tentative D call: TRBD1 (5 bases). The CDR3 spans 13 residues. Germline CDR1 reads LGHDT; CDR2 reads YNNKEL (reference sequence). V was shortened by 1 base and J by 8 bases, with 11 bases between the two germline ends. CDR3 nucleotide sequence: TGTGCCAGCAGCCAAGGGGGCGGTTGGGGCTACACCTTC. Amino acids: CASSQGGGWGYTF.

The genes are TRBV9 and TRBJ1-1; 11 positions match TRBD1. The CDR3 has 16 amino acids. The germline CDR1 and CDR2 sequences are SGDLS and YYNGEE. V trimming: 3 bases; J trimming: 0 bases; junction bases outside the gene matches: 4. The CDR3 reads CASSAGQGALNTEAFF. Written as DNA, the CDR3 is TGTGCCAGCAGCGCTGGACAGGGGGCCTTGAACACTGAAGCTTTCTTT.

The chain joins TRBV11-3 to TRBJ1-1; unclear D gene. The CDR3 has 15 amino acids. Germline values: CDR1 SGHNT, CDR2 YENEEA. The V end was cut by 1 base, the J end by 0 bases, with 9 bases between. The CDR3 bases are TGTGCCAGCAGCTTAGGGGGAGGGATGAACACTGAAGCTTTCTTT. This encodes CASSLGGGMNTEAFF.

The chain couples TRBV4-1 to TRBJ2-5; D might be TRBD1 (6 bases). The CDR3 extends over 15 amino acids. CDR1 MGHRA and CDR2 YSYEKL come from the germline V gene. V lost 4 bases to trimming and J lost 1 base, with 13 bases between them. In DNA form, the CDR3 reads TGCGCCAGCAGCCCAGGTGTCAGGGGCCAAGAGACCCAGTACTTC. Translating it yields CASSPGVRGQETQYF.